Listed below are T cell receptor beta chains from one sample, sequenced in a study of T cell responses to AZD1222 COVID-19 vaccine. Libraries were prepared by immunoSEQ multiplex PCR; TCRdb keeps only in-frame clonotypes and omits some of them. The sample includes 90,000 to 150,000 clones, 88% of them seen just once. Sample: peripheral blood, taken 28 days after the second AZD1222 dose. Source of these receptors: an adult who received the AZD1222 COVID-19 vaccine. Each CDR3 is given with its conserved first and last residue. Each record gives: D gene, J gene, V gene, clone size, CDR3 protein, CDR3 DNA. The D gene is left open where the match is weak. For some rows the clone size is stated as once, few or many, or as a class when expanded; others skip it.

.,TRBJ1-4,TRBV18,.,CASSHTGSATNEKLFF,TGTGCCAGCTCACACACAGGGTCCGCAACTAATGAAAAACTGTTTTTT
.,TRBJ1-5,TRBV5-5,once,CASRQGYGQPQHF,TGTGCCAGCAGACAGGGCTATGGGCAGCCCCAGCATTTT
.,TRBJ1-3,TRBV11-2,few,CASSPLSSSGNTIYF,TGTGCCAGCAGCCCCCTAAGCAGCTCTGGAAACACCATATATTTT
.,TRBJ2-7,TRBV2,.,CASRIVRGPRGEQYF,TGTGCCAGCAGAATTGTCCGCGGGCCCCGGGGCGAGCAGTACTTC
.,TRBJ1-2,TRBV7-2,once,CASSLAVTGYGYTF,TGTGCCAGCAGCTTAGCAGTGACAGGATATGGCTACACCTTC
.,TRBJ1-4,TRBV6-6,once,CASNSQGVDEKLFF,TGTGCCAGCAATTCACAGGGTGTTGATGAAAAACTGTTTTTT
TRBD2,TRBJ2-5,TRBV9,few,CASSVGGSGLWETQYF,TGTGCCAGCAGCGTCGGCGGGAGCGGTTTGTGGGAGACCCAGTACTTC
.,TRBJ1-6,TRBV6-5,.,CASLSSYNSPLHF,TGTGCCAGCCTCAGCTCCTATAATTCACCCCTCCACTTT
.,TRBJ2-3,TRBV30,.,CAWSVMSGDTQYF,TGTGCCTGGAGTGTAATGTCGGGAGATACGCAGTATTTT
TRBD1,TRBJ2-3,TRBV7-2,.,CASSLASGTGKSTDTQYF,TGTGCCAGCAGCTTAGCTTCCGGGACAGGGAAGAGCACAGATACGCAGTATTTT
TRBD1,TRBJ1-6,TRBV4-2,.,CASSQAGGQELYNSPLHF,TGTGCCAGCAGCCAAGCTGGGGGACAGGAGCTCTATAATTCACCCCTCCACTTT
.,TRBJ1-5,TRBV6-5,.,CASRREGVSNQPQHF,TGTGCCAGCAGACGGGAGGGGGTTAGCAATCAGCCCCAGCATTTT
.,TRBJ1-5,TRBV28,.,CASSLWGSGVPQPQHF,TGTGCCAGCAGTTTATGGGGGTCAGGGGTACCTCAGCCCCAGCATTTT
.,TRBJ2-3,TRBV7-3,once,CASSLLPFGAPSTDTQYF,TGTGCCAGCAGCTTACTCCCATTCGGCGCCCCTAGCACAGATACGCAGTATTTT
.,TRBJ1-1,TRBV4-2,.,CASSQVSQGADTEAFF,TGTGCCAGCAGCCAAGTTTCGCAGGGAGCGGACACTGAAGCTTTCTTT
TRBD1,TRBJ1-2,TRBV13,once,CASSLGGTGGHGYTF,TGTGCCAGCAGCTTAGGCGGGACAGGGGGCCATGGCTACACCTTC
TRBD1,TRBJ1-4,TRBV4-1,.,CASSPQGLSNEKLFF,TGCGCCAGCAGCCCACAGGGGCTTTCTAATGAAAAACTGTTTTTT
.,TRBJ2-1,TRBV12-3/TRBV12-4,few,CASTRDSWNEQFF,TGTGCCAGCACCCGTGACAGTTGGAATGAGCAGTTCTTC
.,TRBJ2-5,TRBV21-1,.,CASSPRNWTQYF,TGTGCCAGCAGCCCCCGGAATTGGACCCAGTACTTC
.,TRBJ2-7,TRBV28,.,CASSFRERVGEQYF,TGTGCCAGCAGTTTTCGGGAAAGGGTCGGCGAGCAGTACTTC
.,TRBJ1-1,TRBV6-2/TRBV6-3,once,CASSYLPESPEAFF,TGTGCCAGCAGTTACCTCCCCGAATCGCCTGAAGCTTTCTTT
.,TRBJ1-1,TRBV9,.,CASSVETNTEAFF,TGTGCCAGCAGCGTAGAGACCAACACTGAAGCTTTCTTT
.,TRBJ2-5,TRBV20-1,.,CSAGVTQYF,TGCAGTGCCGGGGTGACCCAGTACTTC
.,TRBJ1-5,TRBV5-1,.,CASSPGGIRNQPQHF,TGCGCCAGCAGCCCCGGGGGGATCCGCAATCAGCCCCAGCATTTT
TRBD1,TRBJ2-1,TRBV6-2/TRBV6-3,.,CASSYGNRGREQFF,TGTGCCAGCAGTTACGGAAACAGGGGGCGGGAGCAGTTCTTC
TRBD1,TRBJ2-1,TRBV9,.,CASSVADRGNEQFF,TGTGCCAGCAGCGTAGCAGACAGGGGAAATGAGCAGTTCTTC
TRBD1,TRBJ2-1,TRBV6-6,.,CASSPKTGSSYNEQFF,TGTGCCAGCAGTCCTAAGACAGGGAGCTCCTACAATGAGCAGTTCTTC
.,TRBJ2-7,TRBV6-1,.,CASSEGPGFVYEQYF,TGTGCCAGCAGTGAGGGACCCGGGTTTGTCTACGAGCAGTACTTC
.,TRBJ2-4,TRBV11-3,few,CASSLRGLAKNIQYF,TGTGCCAGCAGCTTACGGGGTCTAGCCAAAAACATTCAGTACTTC
TRBD1,TRBJ2-5,TRBV6-5,few,CASSLEQGAPETQYF,TGTGCCAGCAGTTTAGAACAGGGGGCCCCAGAGACCCAGTACTTC
.,TRBJ2-1,TRBV4-2,.,CASSQEGRLIEQFF,TGTGCCAGCAGCCAAGAGGGGCGACTGATTGAGCAGTTCTTC
TRBD1,TRBJ1-1,TRBV7-9,.,CASSLALVTGVADGTEAFF,TGTGCCAGCAGCTTAGCGCTGGTTACAGGGGTAGCAGATGGCACTGAAGCTTTCTTT
TRBD2,TRBJ2-1,TRBV5-1,.,CASSIFTSGYNEQFF,TGCGCCAGCAGCATCTTTACTAGCGGCTACAATGAGCAGTTCTTC
.,TRBJ2-7,TRBV7-3,.,CASSLKASSYEQYF,TGTGCCAGCAGCTTAAAGGCATCCTCCTACGAGCAGTACTTC